A single sample is the source of the 25 T cell receptor beta chains below, sequenced in a study of shared clonotypes between healthy human individuals. Positive CCR7 selection of CD45RO-negative cells yielded the naive CD8 cells, and terminally differentiated effector memory CD45RA+ cells were excluded. The data were produced by immunoSEQ multiplex PCR, yet TCRdb's version contains in-frame clones alone and is incomplete. This repertoire shows about 2.1 million clones, 93% found once; its top ten account for less than 2%. The source material was naive CD8+ T cells from PBMCs. All receptors come from a man aged 18-30 years in good health. Some clones in this sample may be carry-over from other donors' samples.

This CDR3 reads CASSFGRNYEQYF. The DNA for the CDR3 is TGTGCCAGCAGCTTCGGCAGAAATTACGAGCAGTACTTC. This chain joins TRBV7-9 and TRBJ2-7; the D is unclear. V lost 3 bases and J lost 4, with 10 bases in between. The germline CDR1 and CDR2 sequences are SEHNR and FQNEAQ (reference sequence). The CDR3 consists of 13 residues.

J is TRBJ2-7 and V is TRBV11-2; D may be TRBD1 or TRBD2 (6 bases each). Germline loops: CDR1 SGHAT, CDR2 FQNNGV. The CDR3 runs 19 residues. V lost 1 base and J 5 bases, leaving 27 bases between the germline ends. This CDR3 reads CASSLGHRVGGPLADEQYF. The CDR3 coding sequence is TGTGCCAGCAGCTTAGGCCACCGGGTGGGGGGCCCCTTGGCGGACGAGCAGTACTTC.

The gene calls are TRBV4-3 and TRBJ2-1; maybe TRBD2 (6 bases). There are 17 residues in the CDR3. V lost 1 base, J lost 12 bases, and 25 bases lay in between. The germline V gene has CDR1 LGHNA and CDR2 YSLEER. The CDR3 sequence: CASSQGTRSDPGVRQFF. CDR3 in DNA: TGCGCCAGCAGCCAAGGCACGAGGTCGGATCCGGGAGTAAGGCAGTTCTTC.

With regard to this clone: The sample has other DNA sequences that encode this CDR3 too. This rearrangement joins TRBV19 to TRBJ2-7; possible D gene TRBD1, 6 bases. From germline, CDR1 is LNHDA and CDR2 SQIVND (reference sequence). V lost 3 bases and J lost 0, with 9 bases in between. This CDR3 is 14 amino acids long. CDR3 DNA: TGTGCCAGTAGTATTGACAGGACCTCCTACGAGCAGTACTTC. Its protein product is CASSIDRTSYEQYF.

This chain links TRBV7-2 with TRBJ2-1; TRBD2 agrees at 9 bases. The CDR3 loop spans 19 amino acids. Per the germline V gene, CDR1 is SGHTA and CDR2 is FQGNSA. The junction had 12 bases not matched to a gene; V was cut back by 3 bases and J by 0 bases. The chain's CDR3 is CASSLWGTSLRSSYNEQFF. The CDR3 region has the DNA TGTGCCAGCAGCTTGTGGGGGACTAGCCTAAGGAGCTCCTACAATGAGCAGTTCTTC.

The chain joins TRBV13 to TRBJ1-1; D gene uncertain. Germline CDR1 PRHDT, CDR2 FYEKMQ (reference sequence). The CDR3 spans 14 residues. V was clipped by 5 bases and J by 1 base, with 11 bases between them. CDR3 nucleotide sequence: TGTGCCAGCAGCGGTCTCGAGGGGAACACTGAAGCTTTCTTT. Translating it yields CASSGLEGNTEAFF.

This sequence joins TRBV27 and TRBJ2-4; maybe TRBD2 (6 bases). Germline V lookup: CDR1 MNHEY, CDR2 SMNVEV (reference sequence). V gave up 5 bases and J gave up 9 bases, with 17 bases separating them. The CDR3 spans 14 residues. The CDR3 loop is CASSPSRESGIQYF. CDR3 nucleotide sequence: TGTGCCAGCAGTCCCAGCCGGGAGTCGGGCATTCAGTACTTC.

The V gene is TRBV9, the J gene TRBJ2-1, with 10 bases identical to TRBD1. Per the germline V gene, CDR1 is SGDLS and CDR2 is YYNGEE. V was pared by 3 bases and J by 3 bases, with 12 bases of the junction left unmatched. The CDR3 length is 18 residues. CDR3 bases: TGTGCCAGCAGCGCTGGGACAGGGGCCCCAAGCCTCTACAATGAGCAGTTCTTC. It yields the protein CASSAGTGAPSLYNEQFF.

Only one count was recorded for this clone. The same CDR3 arises from other DNA sequences in this sample as well. J is TRBJ1-2 and V is TRBV29-1, with TRBD1 matching 7 bases. Germline assignment: CDR1 SQVTM and CDR2 ANQGSEA. The CDR3 is 11 residues long. Unmatched junction bases numbered 3, after V lost 6 bases and J lost 5 bases. This CDR3 reads CSVAGGYGYTF. In DNA form, the CDR3 reads TGCAGCGTAGCAGGGGGATATGGCTACACCTTC.

The sample holds a few counts of this clone. V usage is TRBV7-9 and J usage is TRBJ1-2; TRBD1 matches 8 bases. This CDR3 contains 14 residues. CDR1 and CDR2 from the germline V gene are SEHNR and FQNEAQ (reference sequence). V lost 5 bases, J lost 8 bases, and 10 bases stayed unmatched. The CDR3 DNA sequence: TGTGCCAGCAGCCAGGGGGCCTTTGCCTTAGGCTACACCTTC. This encodes CASSQGAFALGYTF. The whole variable domain, filled in from reference TRBV7-9 and TRBJ1-2, reads DTGVSQNPRHKITKRGQNVTFRCDPISEHNRLYWYRQTLGQGPEFLTYFQNEAQLEKSRLLSDRFSAERPKGSFSTLEIQRTEQGDSAMYLCASSQGAFALGYTFGSGTRLTVV.

This chain links TRBV21-1 with TRBJ2-7; the listed D gene, TRBD1, was not tested against the DNA. TRBV21-1 is tagged as a pseudogene. CDR3 length: 15 amino acids. The CDR3 region is CASSSTGISSYEQYF. Here the CDR3 DNA reads TGTGCCAGCAGCTCAACAGGGATTTCTTCCTACGAGCAGTACTTC.

This chain links TRBV19 with TRBJ2-7; TRBD1 is a possible D gene (5 bases). The length of the CDR3 is 13 residues. Germline V gene data show CDR1 as LNHDA and CDR2 as SQIVND (reference sequence). Trimming stripped 3 bases from V and 5 bases from J, with 11 bases between. The CDR3 region is CASSMSRANEQYF. CDR3 sequence (DNA): TGTGCCAGTAGTATGTCCAGGGCGAACGAGCAGTACTTC.

The rearrangement joins TRBV27 to TRBJ2-3; TRBD2 aligns across 9 bases. CDR1 and CDR2 (germline): MNHEY, SMNVEV (reference sequence). The CDR3 is made up of 17 amino acids. The V and J ends lost 8 bases and 0 bases, in that order; junction bases with no gene match: 12. The CDR3, as DNA: TGTGCCAGCTACCGGGCGGGAGGGCCGATAAGCACAGATACGCAGTATTTT. Translated, it gives CASYRAGGPISTDTQYF.

The V call is TRBV27, the J call TRBJ1-5; 8 bases are shared with TRBD1. This CDR3 contains 13 residues. V lost 8 bases to trimming and J lost 5 bases; unmatched junction nucleotides: 5. CDR1 is MNHEY and CDR2 is SMNVEV in the germline V gene (reference sequence). DNA of the CDR3: TGTGCCAGCCGTACAGGGGGACATCAGCCCCAGCATTTT. The encoded protein is CASRTGGHQPQHF.

The V and J genes are TRBV15 and TRBJ2-2; D gene ambiguous. Trimming pared 0 bases from V and 0 bases from J, leaving 14 bases between. From germline, CDR1 is LNHNV and CDR2 YYDKDF (reference sequence). This CDR3 spans 18 amino acids. CDR3 in amino acids: CATSRDRIHDTNTGELFF. The CDR3 bases are TGTGCCACCAGCAGAGATCGGATCCACGACACGAACACCGGGGAGCTGTTTTTT.

The genes are TRBV6-1 and TRBJ2-3; D not resolved. V lost 7 bases, J lost 0 bases, and 8 bases lay in between. The CDR3 is 13 residues long. Germline CDR1 reads MNHNS; CDR2 reads SASEGT. CDR3 bases: TGTGCCAGCAAGCGCGCCAGCACAGATACGCAGTATTTT. It yields the protein CASKRASTDTQYF.

The V and J genes are TRBV11-2 and TRBJ2-5, with 7 bases identical to TRBD1. V was pared by 5 bases and J by 4 bases, with 4 bases of the junction left unmatched. The CDR3 extends over 13 amino acids. Germline V gene data show CDR1 as SGHAT and CDR2 as FQNNGV. The CDR3 region has the DNA TGTGCCAGCAGCCCAGGGGGTAGAGAGACCCAGTACTTC. Translation: CASSPGGRETQYF.

J is TRBJ1-1 and V is TRBV13; D is ambiguous. This CDR3 contains 11 residues. Deletions cut 2 bases from V and 9 bases from J, with 7 bases between. Germline V gene sequence: CDR1 PRHDT, CDR2 FYEKMQ (reference sequence). The CDR3 coding sequence is TGTGCCAGCAGCTTACCACCCAAAGCTTTCTTT. It encodes CASSLPPKAFF.

The genes are TRBV29-1 and TRBJ2-5; perhaps D is TRBD1 or TRBD2 (5 bases each). Per the germline V gene, CDR1 is SQVTM and CDR2 is ANQGSEA. The V end lost 6 bases, the J end lost 1 base, and 15 bases lay between the germline ends. This CDR3 contains 14 residues. The CDR3 DNA reads as TGCAGCGTAACCGGGGCGGGCTTCCAAGAGACCCAGTACTTC. This encodes CSVTGAGFQETQYF.

This clone was detected once. This chain uses TRBV27 with TRBJ2-1, with 9 bases fitting TRBD1. The CDR3 sequence is 14 residues long. Germline CDR1 reads MNHEY; CDR2 reads SMNVEV (reference sequence). The ends lost 5 bases at V and 5 bases at J; junction bases unmatched: 4. CDR3 DNA sequence: TGTGCCAGCAGTGACAGGGGGGTCCACAATGAGCAGTTCTTC. This encodes CASSDRGVHNEQFF.

The chain couples TRBV11-2 to TRBJ2-1; possibly TRBD1 for D (6 bases). V gave up 6 bases and J gave up 3 bases, with 18 bases separating them. This CDR3 spans 16 amino acids. Germline-derived CDR1 and CDR2 are SGHAT and FQNNGV. The CDR3 bases are TGTGCCAGCAGTTGGACCGGGACAAGGGTCTACAATGAGCAGTTCTTC. Encoded protein: CASSWTGTRVYNEQFF.

The V call is TRBV6-5, the J call TRBJ2-7; 7 positions agree with TRBD1. There are 14 residues in the CDR3. The germline V gene encodes CDR1 MNHEY and CDR2 SVGAGI. The V segment lost 6 bases and the J segment 1 base; nucleotides outside the gene matches: 6. The CDR3 is CASSPYRGSYEQYF. CDR3 bases: TGTGCCAGCAGCCCTTACAGGGGATCCTACGAGCAGTACTTC.

In its sample, this clone was seen once. The V gene is TRBV28, the J gene TRBJ2-4; the D is unclear. The germline V and J ends were trimmed by 4 bases and 9 bases, with 19 bases remaining between them. This CDR3 has 15 residues. CDR1 and CDR2 from the germline V gene are MDHEN and SYDVKM. The CDR3 DNA sequence: TGTGCCAGCAGTTCTTTGGGCCTCGCAGGCGGCATTCAGTACTTC. Translating gives CASSSLGLAGGIQYF.

The sample holds one count of this clone. The chain has TRBV29-1 and TRBJ2-1; maybe TRBD2 (6 bases). This CDR3 is 12 amino acids long. The V end lost 7 bases, the J end lost 8 bases, and 15 bases lay between the germline ends. The germline V gene encodes CDR1 SQVTM and CDR2 ANQGSEA. In DNA form, the CDR3 reads TGCAGCGCCCGGGGAGGTCAGGATGAGCAGTTCTTC. Translation gives CSARGGQDEQFF.

The rearrangement links TRBV28 to TRBJ2-7; 9 nucleotides agree with TRBD1. CDR3 length: 18 amino acids. The V segment lost 4 bases and the J segment 2 bases; nucleotides outside the gene matches: 15. Per the germline V gene, CDR1 is MDHEN and CDR2 is SYDVKM. CDR3 nucleotides: TGTGCCAGCAGTTCGATACGTGAGGGGACAGGGAGAGCCTACGAGCAGTACTTC. It is translated as CASSSIREGTGRAYEQYF.